This T cell receptor beta chain was recovered during a study of blood T cell repertoires in COVID-19. In the study overall: From the United States, Italy and Spain came samples of acute and convalescent COVID-19.

Cohorts were assigned according to the clinical history that participants reported. This CDR3 has 16 residues. The V segment lost 0 bases and the J segment 9 bases; nucleotides outside the gene matches: 14. Germline V CDR1 and CDR2: SGHRS, YFSETQ. Profiled with immunoSEQ multiplex PCR; TCRdb holds only in-frame clones, not every one. The sample has about 180,000 clones, roughly 87% seen once. The sequence derives from a human donor with acute COVID-19. The donor label of this sample is uncertain. The source material was PBMCs or T cells enriched from blood (not recorded which). The V and J genes are TRBV5-1 and TRBJ2-7; 8 bases are shared with TRBD1. The CDR3 nucleotides are TGCGCCAGCAGCTTGGGTCCCCAGGGGGCCGAAGAGGGGCAGTACTTC. It codes for CASSLGPQGAEEGQYF.